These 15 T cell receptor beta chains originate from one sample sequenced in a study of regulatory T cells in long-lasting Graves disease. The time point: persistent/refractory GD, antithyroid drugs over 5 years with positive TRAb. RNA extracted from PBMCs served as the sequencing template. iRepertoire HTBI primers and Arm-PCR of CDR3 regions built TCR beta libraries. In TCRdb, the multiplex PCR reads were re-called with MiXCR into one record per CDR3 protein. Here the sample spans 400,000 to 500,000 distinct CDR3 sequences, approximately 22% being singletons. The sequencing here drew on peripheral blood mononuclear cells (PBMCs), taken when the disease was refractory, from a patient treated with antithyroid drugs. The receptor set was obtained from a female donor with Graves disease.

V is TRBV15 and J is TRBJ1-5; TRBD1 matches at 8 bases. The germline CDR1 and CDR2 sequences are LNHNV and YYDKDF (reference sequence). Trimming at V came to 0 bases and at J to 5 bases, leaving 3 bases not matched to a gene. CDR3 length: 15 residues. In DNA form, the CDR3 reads TGTGCCACCAGCAGAGAGAGACAGGGGTATCAGCCCCAGCATTTT. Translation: CATSRERQGYQPQHF. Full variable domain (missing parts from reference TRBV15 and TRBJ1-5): DAMVIQNPRYQVTQFGKPVTLSCSQTLNHNVMYWYQQKSSQAPKLLFHYYDKDFNNEADTPDNFQSRRPNTSFCFLDIRSPGLGDTAMYLCATSRERQGYQPQHFGDGTRLSIL.

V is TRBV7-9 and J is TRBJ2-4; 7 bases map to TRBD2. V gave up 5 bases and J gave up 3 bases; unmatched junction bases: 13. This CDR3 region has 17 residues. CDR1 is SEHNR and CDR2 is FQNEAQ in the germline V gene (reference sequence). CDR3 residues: CASSTPPGGWSKNIQYF. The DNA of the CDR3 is TGTGCCAGCAGCACACCCCCGGGGGGTTGGAGCAAAAACATTCAGTACTTC. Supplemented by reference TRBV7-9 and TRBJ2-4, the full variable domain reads DTGVSQNPRHKITKRGQNVTFRCDPISEHNRLYWYRQTLGQGPEFLTYFQNEAQLEKSRLLSDRFSAERPKGSFSTLEIQRTEQGDSAMYLCASSTPPGGWSKNIQYFGAGTRLSVL.

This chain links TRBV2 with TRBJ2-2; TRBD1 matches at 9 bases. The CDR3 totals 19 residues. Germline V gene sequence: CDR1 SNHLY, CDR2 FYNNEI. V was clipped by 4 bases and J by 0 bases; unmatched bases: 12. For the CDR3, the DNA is TGTGCCAGCAGTGTCGGCGGACAGGGGATTCCGGCGAACACCGGGGAGCTGTTTTTT. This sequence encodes CASSVGGQGIPANTGELFF.

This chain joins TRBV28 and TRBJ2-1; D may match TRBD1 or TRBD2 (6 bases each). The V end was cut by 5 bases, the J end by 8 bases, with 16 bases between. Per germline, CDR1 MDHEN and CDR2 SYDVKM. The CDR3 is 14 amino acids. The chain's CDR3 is CASSRWERGDEQFF. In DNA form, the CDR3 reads TGTGCCAGCAGTCGGTGGGAGAGGGGGGATGAGCAGTTCTTC.

As DNA, the CDR3 is TGTGCCAGCAGCACAGCGACAGGGCCTTTACATGGGGCCAACGTCCTGACTTTC. Its protein is CASSTATGPLHGANVLTF. This chain joins TRBV11-2 and TRBJ2-6, with TRBD1 identical over 7 bases. Per the germline V gene, CDR1 is SGHAT and CDR2 is FQNNGV. The CDR3 contains 18 residues. Trimming cost V 5 bases and J 3 bases; bases outside gene matches: 13.

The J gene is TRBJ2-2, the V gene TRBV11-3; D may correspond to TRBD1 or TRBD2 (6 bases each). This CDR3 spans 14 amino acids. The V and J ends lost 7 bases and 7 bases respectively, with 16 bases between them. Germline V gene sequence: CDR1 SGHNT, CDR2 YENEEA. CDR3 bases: TGTGCCAGCACCTGGGGGGACATGGGCGGGGAGCTGTTTTTT. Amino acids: CASTWGDMGGELFF.

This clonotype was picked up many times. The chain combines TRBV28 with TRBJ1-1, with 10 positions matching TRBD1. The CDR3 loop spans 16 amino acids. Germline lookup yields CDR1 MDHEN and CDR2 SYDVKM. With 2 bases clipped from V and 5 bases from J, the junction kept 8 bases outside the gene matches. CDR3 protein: CASSLGGQGGYTEAFF. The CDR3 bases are TGTGCCAGCAGTTTAGGTGGACAGGGGGGTTATACTGAAGCTTTCTTT.

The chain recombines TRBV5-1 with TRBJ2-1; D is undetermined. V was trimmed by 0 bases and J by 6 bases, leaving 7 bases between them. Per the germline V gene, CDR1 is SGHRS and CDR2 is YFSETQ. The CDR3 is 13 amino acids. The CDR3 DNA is TGCGCCAGCAGCTTGGGAGTGGGCAATGAGCAGTTCTTC. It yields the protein CASSLGVGNEQFF.

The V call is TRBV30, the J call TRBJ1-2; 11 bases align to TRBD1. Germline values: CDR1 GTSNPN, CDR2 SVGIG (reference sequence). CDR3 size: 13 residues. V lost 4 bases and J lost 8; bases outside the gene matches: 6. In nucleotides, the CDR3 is TGTGCCTGGACCCCGGACAGGGGGCAAGGCTACACCTTC. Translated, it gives CAWTPDRGQGYTF.

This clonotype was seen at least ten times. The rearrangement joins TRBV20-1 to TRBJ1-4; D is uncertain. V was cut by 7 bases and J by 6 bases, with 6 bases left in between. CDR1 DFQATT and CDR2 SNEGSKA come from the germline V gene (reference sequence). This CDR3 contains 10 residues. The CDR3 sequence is CSVEYEKLFF. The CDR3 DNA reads TGCAGTGTGGAGTATGAAAAACTGTTTTTT.

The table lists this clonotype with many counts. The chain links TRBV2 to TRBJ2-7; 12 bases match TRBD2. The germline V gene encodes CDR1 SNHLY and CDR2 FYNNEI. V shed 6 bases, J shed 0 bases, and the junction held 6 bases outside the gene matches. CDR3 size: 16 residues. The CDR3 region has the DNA TGTGCCAGCAGACTAGCGGGGGGACCGAGCTCCTACGAGCAGTACTTC. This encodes CASRLAGGPSSYEQYF.

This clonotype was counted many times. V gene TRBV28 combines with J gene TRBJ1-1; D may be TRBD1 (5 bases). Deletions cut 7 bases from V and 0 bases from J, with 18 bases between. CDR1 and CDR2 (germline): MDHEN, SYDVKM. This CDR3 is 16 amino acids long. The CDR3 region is CASTRPPGRVNTEAFF. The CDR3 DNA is TGTGCCAGCACACGCCCGCCAGGCAGGGTGAACACTGAAGCTTTCTTT.

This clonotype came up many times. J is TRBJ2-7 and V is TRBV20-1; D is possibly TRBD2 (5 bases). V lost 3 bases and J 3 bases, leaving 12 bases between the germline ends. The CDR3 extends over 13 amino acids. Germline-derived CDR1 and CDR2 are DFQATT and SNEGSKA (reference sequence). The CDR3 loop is CSASALGLYEQYF. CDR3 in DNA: TGCAGTGCTAGTGCCTTAGGACTCTACGAGCAGTACTTC.

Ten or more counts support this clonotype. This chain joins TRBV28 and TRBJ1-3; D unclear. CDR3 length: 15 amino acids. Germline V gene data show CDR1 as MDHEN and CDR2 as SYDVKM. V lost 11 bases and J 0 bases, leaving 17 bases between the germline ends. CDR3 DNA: TGTGCCCACGGCAGCACAGAACACTCTGGAAACACCATATATTTT. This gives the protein CAHGSTEHSGNTIYF. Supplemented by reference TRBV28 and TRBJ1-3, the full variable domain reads DVKVTQSSRYLVKRTGEKVFLECVQDMDHENMFWYRQDPGLGLRLIYFSYDVKMKEKGDIPEGYSVSREKKERFSLILESASTNQTSMYLCAHGSTEHSGNTIYFGEGSWLTVV.

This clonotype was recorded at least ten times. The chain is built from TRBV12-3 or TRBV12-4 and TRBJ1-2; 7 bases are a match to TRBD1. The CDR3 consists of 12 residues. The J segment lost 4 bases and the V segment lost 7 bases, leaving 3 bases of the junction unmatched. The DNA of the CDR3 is TGTGCCAGCATCAGGGACAGCTATGGCTACACCTTC. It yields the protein CASIRDSYGYTF.